The 30 T cell receptor beta chains in this list originate from one sample, sequenced in a study of T cells of healthy individuals. TCRdb reprocessed the 5' RACE reads with MiXCR, giving one entry per CDR3 protein. This sample yields around 63,000 distinct CDR3 sequences, of which 15% to 20% are seen a single time; approximately 4.8% belongs to the top ten. The receptors were sampled from a human donor in good health.

This clonotype showed up many times. CDR3 DNA sequence: TGTGTGCTGGGAGGGCCGATTTCGGAGACCCAGTACTTC. Translation: CVLGGPISETQYF. The V gene is TRBV7-9, the J gene TRBJ2-5; TRBD2 matches 7 bases. This CDR3 region has 13 residues. Per germline, CDR1 SEHNR and CDR2 FQNEAQ (reference sequence).

The chain links TRBV3-1 to TRBJ1-1, with 9 bases fitting TRBD1. The germline V gene has CDR1 LGHDT and CDR2 YNNKEL (reference sequence). V lost 5 bases to trimming and J lost 4 bases; unmatched junction nucleotides: 5. This CDR3 region has 14 residues. For the CDR3, the DNA is TGTGCCAGCAGCTCCGGGACAGGGATCACTGAAGCTTTCTTT. This gives the protein CASSSGTGITEAFF.

The chain's CDR3 is CASSVDAGRAPDTQYF. The DNA of the CDR3 is TGTGCCAGCAGCGTAGATGCCGGGAGGGCCCCGGATACGCAGTATTTT. The chain combines TRBV9 with TRBJ2-3; 8 bases map to TRBD2. Unmatched junction bases numbered 9, after V lost 0 bases and J lost 6 bases. The CDR3 has 16 residues. Germline V lookup: CDR1 SGDLS, CDR2 YYNGEE.

The chain employs TRBV12-3 or TRBV12-4 and TRBJ1-4, with unresolved D. This CDR3 has 14 residues. Trimming removed 7 bases from V and 7 bases from J, with 16 bases in between. CDR3 in DNA: TGTGCCAGCACCAGCAGCAGAGAGAGTGAAAAACTGTTTTTT. Amino acids: CASTSSRESEKLFF.

The table lists this clonotype with a few counts. The chain uses TRBV7-9 and TRBJ1-4; 7 bases are a match to TRBD1. The germline V gene encodes CDR1 SEHNR and CDR2 FQNEAQ (reference sequence). V was pared by 5 bases and J by 8 bases, with 8 bases of the junction left unmatched. CDR3 length equals 14 residues. The DNA of the CDR3 is TGTGCCAGCAGCCTAACAGGGGTACGCGAAAAACTGTTTTTT. Residues: CASSLTGVREKLFF.

This clonotype was found a few times. The chain uses TRBV2 and TRBJ2-5, with TRBD2 identical over 9 bases. Germline trimming cut 6 bases from V and 3 bases from J; bases unmatched to any gene: 11. The CDR3 spans 16 residues. From germline, CDR1 is SNHLY and CDR2 FYNNEI. The CDR3 protein is CASRLRAGGREETQYF. In DNA form, the CDR3 reads TGTGCCAGCAGGCTTCGAGCGGGGGGCCGGGAAGAGACCCAGTACTTC.

The chain is built from TRBV18 and TRBJ2-1; perhaps D is TRBD1 or TRBD2 (5 bases each). Germline loops: CDR1 KGHSH, CDR2 LQKENI. CDR3 size: 16 residues. V lost 0 bases and J 9 bases, leaving 18 bases between the germline ends. For the CDR3, the DNA is TGTGCCAGCTCACCACCGGGGCTAGCCACTAACGGTGAGCAGTTCTTC. As protein: CASSPPGLATNGEQFF.

This clonotype came up many times. The chain employs TRBV7-9 and TRBJ1-5, with no clear D. The CDR3 covers 13 residues. Trimming cost V 4 bases and J 4 bases, with 8 bases left between them. Germline V gene data show CDR1 as SEHNR and CDR2 as FQNEAQ (reference sequence). The DNA for the CDR3 is TGTGCCAGCAGCTCCGAGCAGAATCAGCCCCAGCATTTT. Encoded protein: CASSSEQNQPQHF.

This clonotype was counted only a few times. CDR3 protein: CASSGVRVGHYGYTF. The CDR3 nucleotides are TGTGCCAGCTCGGGGGTCCGGGTAGGACACTATGGCTACACCTTC. V and J are TRBV28 and TRBJ1-2; perhaps TRBD1 as D (5 bases). V was shortened by 8 bases and J by 3 bases, with 19 bases between the two germline ends. CDR1 is MDHEN and CDR2 is SYDVKM in the germline V gene. This CDR3 contains 15 residues.

The rearrangement joins TRBV7-2 to TRBJ2-1; 10 bases map to TRBD2. The junction had 22 bases not matched to a gene; V was cut back by 5 bases and J by 15 bases. The CDR3 consists of 17 residues. Germline V gene lookup returns CDR1 SGHTA and CDR2 FQGNSA. The CDR3 DNA reads as TGTGCCAGCAGCCGAAGGTCCTCCAATCTAGCGGGGGCCTACCGGTTCTTC. This sequence encodes CASSRRSSNLAGAYRFF.

This clonotype was seen many times. This chain connects TRBV18 to TRBJ1-3; D not certain. The CDR3 contains 16 residues. V was trimmed by 3 bases and J by 4 bases, leaving 16 bases between them. CDR1 is KGHSH and CDR2 is LQKENI in the germline V gene. CDR3 sequence reads: CASSPTQESHGNTIYF. In nucleotides, the CDR3 is TGTGCCAGCTCACCGACCCAAGAGTCCCACGGAAACACCATATATTTT. Using reference TRBV18 and TRBJ1-3 for the parts outside the CDR3, the full variable domain is NAGVMQNPRHLVRRRGQEARLRCSPMKGHSHVYWYRQLPEEGLKFMVYLQKENIIDESGMPKERFSAEFPKEGPSILRIQQVVRGDSAAYFCASSPTQESHGNTIYFGEGSWLTVV.

This rearrangement joins TRBV6-4 to TRBJ2-2; 10 positions match TRBD2. From germline, CDR1 is MRHNA and CDR2 SNTAGT. This CDR3 has 15 amino acids. Trimming took 0 bases from V and 6 from J; bases not matched to a gene: 1. CDR3 in amino acids: CASSDSAGGPGELFF. The CDR3 coding sequence is TGTGCCAGCAGTGACTCAGCGGGGGGGCCCGGGGAGCTGTTTTTT.

This clonotype appeared a few times. The gene calls are TRBV25-1 and TRBJ2-1; D remains ambiguous. The CDR3 is made up of 18 amino acids. Trimming took 3 bases from V and 0 from J, leaving 18 bases between them. Germline V CDR1 and CDR2: MGHDK, SYGVNS. The CDR3 spells CASSDPGKEISSYNEQFF. The CDR3 nucleotides read TGTGCCAGCAGTGATCCAGGCAAGGAGATCAGCTCCTACAATGAGCAGTTCTTC. Variable domain in full (rest from reference TRBV25-1 and TRBJ2-1): EADIYQTPRYLVIGTGKKITLECSQTMGHDKMYWYQQDPGMELHLIHYSYGVNSTEKGDLSSESTVSRIRTEHFPLTLESARPSHTSQYLCASSDPGKEISSYNEQFFGPGTRLTVL.

In its sample, this clonotype was seen many times. The chain uses TRBV12-3 or TRBV12-4 and TRBJ2-1; the D gene is possibly TRBD1 (6 bases). Trimming took off 8 bases at V and 5 bases at J, with 19 bases between the two ends. This CDR3 spans 15 amino acids. In DNA form, the CDR3 reads TGTGCCAGCGGGGATTGGGACACAACAAACAATGAGCAGTTCTTC. This gives the protein CASGDWDTTNNEQFF.

This clonotype was seen a few times. The V gene is TRBV7-8, the J gene TRBJ2-7, with 12 bases fitting TRBD1. This CDR3 is 14 amino acids long. V was pared by 10 bases and J by 6 bases, with 10 bases of the junction left unmatched. The germline V gene has CDR1 SGHVS and CDR2 FQNEAQ. CDR3 nucleotide sequence: TGTGCCACCCTGAGAGGGACAGGGGGCGCCGAGCAGTACTTC. Translating it yields CATLRGTGGAEQYF.

The chain is built from TRBV5-1 and TRBJ2-7, with 8 bases fitting TRBD1. With V trimmed by 7 bases and J by 5 bases, 11 bases remained unmatched. Germline V lookup: CDR1 SGHRS, CDR2 YFSETQ. This CDR3 contains 14 residues. The CDR3 DNA sequence: TGCGCCAGCGGGAGAAGACAGGGGAGCGACGAGCAGTACTTC. The encoded protein is CASGRRQGSDEQYF. Combining the CDR3 with reference TRBV5-1 and TRBJ2-7 gives the whole variable domain KAGVTQTPRYLIKTRGQQVTLSCSPISGHRSVSWYQQTPGQGLQFLFEYFSETQRNKGNFPGRFSGRQFSNSRSEMNVSTLELGDSALYLCASGRRQGSDEQYFGPGTRLTVT.

This clonotype was counted ten times or more. The chain employs TRBV29-1 and TRBJ1-1; no firm D call. V was shortened by 0 bases and J by 7 bases, with 9 bases between the two germline ends. The length of the CDR3 is 12 residues. Germline V lookup: CDR1 SQVTM, CDR2 ANQGSEA. This CDR3 is CSVEDASLEAFF. The CDR3 DNA follows: TGCAGCGTTGAAGATGCGAGCCTTGAAGCTTTCTTT.

This clonotype was counted between two and nine times. The rearrangement links TRBV12-3 or TRBV12-4 to TRBJ2-7; D is undetermined. Trimming cost V 5 bases and J 5 bases, with 19 bases left between them. The CDR3 extends over 15 amino acids. The CDR3 coding sequence is TGTGCCAGCAGTCCCGGGCTGGGTCAGGTCCACGAGCAGTACTTC. This codes for CASSPGLGQVHEQYF.

This clonotype showed up many times. This chain joins TRBV7-2 and TRBJ1-2; D might be TRBD1 (5 bases). From germline, CDR1 is SGHTA and CDR2 FQGNSA. Trimming took 7 bases from V and 1 from J, leaving 16 bases between them. This CDR3 contains 15 residues. CDR3 DNA sequence: TGTGCCAGCAAGCTTAGAGTACAGGTTAACTATGGCTACACCTTC. The encoded protein is CASKLRVQVNYGYTF.

This clonotype has ten or more counts. V is TRBV5-1 and J is TRBJ2-5; D is possibly TRBD2 (5 bases). The CDR3 covers 14 residues. Germline V CDR1 and CDR2: SGHRS, YFSETQ. Trimming pared 2 bases from V and 3 bases from J, leaving 11 bases between. The CDR3 DNA sequence: TGCGCCAGCAGCTTCGGCAGGCGGGAAGAGACCCAGTACTTC. Its protein is CASSFGRREETQYF. The full variable domain, its missing parts supplied by reference TRBV5-1 and TRBJ2-5, is KAGVTQTPRYLIKTRGQQVTLSCSPISGHRSVSWYQQTPGQGLQFLFEYFSETQRNKGNFPGRFSGRQFSNSRSEMNVSTLELGDSALYLCASSFGRREETQYFGPGTRLLVL.

The chain is built from TRBV3-1 and TRBJ2-1; the D gene could be TRBD1 or TRBD2 (6 bases each). Germline-derived CDR1 and CDR2 are LGHDT and YNNKEL (reference sequence). Trimming stripped 1 base from V and 2 bases from J, with 12 bases between. The CDR3 contains 16 residues. The CDR3 reads CASSQGVGGAYNEQFF. The CDR3, as DNA: TGTGCCAGCAGCCAAGGAGTGGGGGGCGCCTACAATGAGCAGTTCTTC.

Only a few counts were recorded for this clonotype. At one of its ends the junction is not consistent with the germline gene, which may arise from a read error. This chain links TRBV28 with TRBJ2-2; D remains unclear. The CDR3 loop spans 16 amino acids. Per the germline V gene, CDR1 is MDHEN and CDR2 is SYDVKM. CDR3 nucleotide sequence: TGTGCCAGCAGCTTATACCGGGTGGCGAACACCGGGGAGCTGTTTTTT. It codes for CASSLYRVANTGELFF.

The table lists this clonotype with many counts. The rearrangement joins TRBV24-1 to TRBJ1-2; D is unclear. Per germline, CDR1 KGHDR and CDR2 SFDVKD. CDR3 size: 13 residues. Trimming shortened V by 2 bases and J by 8 bases, and 11 bases separated the two germline ends. CDR3 coding DNA: TGTGCCACCAGTGATTCCGCGGACTCCGGCTACACCTTC. This sequence encodes CATSDSADSGYTF.

This chain joins TRBV28 and TRBJ2-7; a weak D match, TRBD2 (5 bases). This CDR3 is built from 15 residues. V was shortened by 6 bases and J by 0 bases, with 15 bases between the two germline ends. Germline-derived CDR1 and CDR2 are MDHEN and SYDVKM. This chain's CDR3 is CASSNILGLSYEQYF. For the CDR3, the DNA is TGTGCCAGCAGCAACATATTAGGACTCTCCTACGAGCAGTACTTC.

This clonotype has ten or more counts. The chain couples TRBV19 to TRBJ2-7; no reliable D call. Between the trimmed V and J ends, which lost 5 bases and 4 bases, there was a span of 18 bases. This CDR3 is built from 15 residues. CDR1 is LNHDA and CDR2 is SQIVND in the germline V gene (reference sequence). The CDR3 is CASSPGRRRVYEQYF. The CDR3 bases are TGTGCCAGTAGTCCGGGCCGGCGGCGAGTTTACGAGCAGTACTTC. The full variable domain, completed using reference TRBV19 and TRBJ2-7, is DGGITQSPKYLFRKEGQNVTLSCEQNLNHDAMYWYRQDPGQGLRLIYYSQIVNDFQKGDIAEGYSVSREKKESFPLTVTSAQKNPTAFYLCASSPGRRRVYEQYFGPGTRLTVT.

A few counts support this clonotype. The rearrangement uses TRBV30 and TRBJ2-3; D possibly corresponds to TRBD2 (6 bases). The CDR3 loop spans 13 amino acids. CDR1 is GTSNPN and CDR2 is SVGIG in the germline V gene (reference sequence). V was cut by 4 bases and J by 0 bases, with 8 bases left in between. In DNA, the CDR3 is TGTGCCTGGACCGGGACTAGCACAGATACGCAGTATTTT. Its protein product is CAWTGTSTDTQYF.

The rearrangement uses TRBV29-1 and TRBJ1-2; TRBD1 might be the D (5 bases). The V end lost 4 bases, the J end lost 2 bases, and 11 bases lay between the germline ends. The CDR3 loop spans 13 amino acids. Germline CDR1 SQVTM, CDR2 ANQGSEA. The CDR3 region has the DNA TGCAGCGTTGCGCTGAGGGGCAACTATGGCTACACCTTC. Translating gives CSVALRGNYGYTF.

The CDR3 is CASSFQGADTQYF. The CDR3 nucleotides are TGTGCCAGCAGTTTCCAGGGGGCGGATACGCAGTATTTT. The chain employs TRBV27 and TRBJ2-3, with TRBD1 matching 8 bases. Unmatched junction bases numbered 2, after V lost 3 bases and J lost 6 bases. This CDR3 has 13 amino acids. CDR1 and CDR2 from the germline V gene are MNHEY and SMNVEV (reference sequence).

This rearrangement joins TRBV27 to TRBJ2-2; D could derive from TRBD1 or TRBD2 (5 bases each). CDR1 MNHEY and CDR2 SMNVEV come from the germline V gene (reference sequence). The CDR3 covers 14 residues. Trimming shortened V by 5 bases and J by 5 bases, and 12 bases separated the two germline ends. CDR3 loop: CASSPGRTTGELFF. DNA for the CDR3: TGTGCCAGCAGTCCGGGACGAACGACCGGGGAGCTGTTTTTT.

This sequence joins TRBV5-1 and TRBJ2-1; D is unclear. V lost 0 bases, J lost 2 bases, and 6 bases lay in between. Germline loops: CDR1 SGHRS, CDR2 YFSETQ. CDR3 length: 14 amino acids. The CDR3 here is CASSLEPTYNEQFF. Here the CDR3 DNA reads TGCGCCAGCAGCTTGGAGCCTACCTACAATGAGCAGTTCTTC.